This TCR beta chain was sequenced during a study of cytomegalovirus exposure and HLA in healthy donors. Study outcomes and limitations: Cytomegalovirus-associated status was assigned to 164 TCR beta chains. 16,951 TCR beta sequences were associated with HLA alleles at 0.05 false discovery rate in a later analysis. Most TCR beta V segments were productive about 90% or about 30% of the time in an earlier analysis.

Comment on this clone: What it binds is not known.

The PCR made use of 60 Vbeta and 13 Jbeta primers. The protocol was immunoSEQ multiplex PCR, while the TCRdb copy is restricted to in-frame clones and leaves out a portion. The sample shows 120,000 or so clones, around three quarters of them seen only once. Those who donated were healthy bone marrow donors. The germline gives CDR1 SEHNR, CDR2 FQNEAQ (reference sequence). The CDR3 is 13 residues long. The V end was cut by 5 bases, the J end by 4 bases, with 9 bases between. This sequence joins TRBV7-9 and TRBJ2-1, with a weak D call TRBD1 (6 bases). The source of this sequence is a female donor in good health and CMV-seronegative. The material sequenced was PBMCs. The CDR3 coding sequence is TGTGCCAGCAGCCCGGGGACATACAATGAGCAGTTCTTC. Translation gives CASSPGTYNEQFF.